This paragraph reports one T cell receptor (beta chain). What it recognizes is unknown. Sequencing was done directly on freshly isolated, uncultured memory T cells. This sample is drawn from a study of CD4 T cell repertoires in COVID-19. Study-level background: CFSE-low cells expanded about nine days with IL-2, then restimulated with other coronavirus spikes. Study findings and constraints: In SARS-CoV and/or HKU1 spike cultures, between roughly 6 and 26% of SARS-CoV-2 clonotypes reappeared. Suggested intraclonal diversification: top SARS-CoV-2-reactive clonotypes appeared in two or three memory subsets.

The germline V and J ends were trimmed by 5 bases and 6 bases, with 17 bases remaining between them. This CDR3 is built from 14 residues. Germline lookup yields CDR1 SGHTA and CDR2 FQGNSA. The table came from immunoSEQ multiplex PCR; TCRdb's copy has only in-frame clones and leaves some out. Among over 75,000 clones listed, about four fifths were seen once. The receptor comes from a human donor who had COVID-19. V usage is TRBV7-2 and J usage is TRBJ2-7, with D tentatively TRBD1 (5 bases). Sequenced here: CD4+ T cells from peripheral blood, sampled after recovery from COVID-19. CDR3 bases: TGTGCCAGCAGCCCCCAGGGAAATGGTGGCGAGCAGTACTTC. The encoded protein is CASSPQGNGGEQYF. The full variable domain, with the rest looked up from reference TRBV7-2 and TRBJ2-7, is GAGVSQSPSNKVTEKGKDVELRCDPISGHTALYWYRQSLGQGLEFLIYFQGNSAPDKSGLPSDRFSAERTGGSVSTLTIQRTQQEDSAVYLCASSPQGNGGEQYFGPGTRLTVT.